The clone carrying this T cell receptor beta chain occurred many times. Its antigen is currently unknown. Germline CDR1 is MNHNS and CDR2 is SASEGT. The CDR3 contains 17 residues. J was trimmed by 1 base and V by 7 bases; bases with no gene match: 12. CDR3 and TCR beta VDJ profiling relied on a genomic DNA template. TCRdb reprocessed the reads via MiXCR and lists one record per CDR3 protein. Among fewer than 200,000 distinct CDR3 sequences, roughly 40% were seen once, and the ten largest hold approximately 1%. This entry comes from a study of CD8+CD57+ T cells in acquired aplastic anemia. Study-level information: Average DNA yield from sorted CD4+ and CD8+ cells was roughly 3.1 ug. Healthy donors yielded 9 million to 14 million CD4+ cell reads on average.

Study-wide results and limits: Roughly 30 sequences, all CD8+ CDR3, were shared between patients and controls. No significant patient-versus-control difference appeared in CD8+ Simpson's diversity.

The chain links TRBV6-1 to TRBJ1-4, with 7 nucleotides matching TRBD1. The TCR sequence derives from a human donor in good health. The material sequenced was sorted CD4+, CD8+, or CD8+CD57+ T cells (not recorded which) from PBMCs. The DNA of the CDR3 is TGTGCCAGCACCCCGCAGGGGGTATCGGGAACTAATGAAAAACTGTTTTTT. Its translation is CASTPQGVSGTNEKLFF.